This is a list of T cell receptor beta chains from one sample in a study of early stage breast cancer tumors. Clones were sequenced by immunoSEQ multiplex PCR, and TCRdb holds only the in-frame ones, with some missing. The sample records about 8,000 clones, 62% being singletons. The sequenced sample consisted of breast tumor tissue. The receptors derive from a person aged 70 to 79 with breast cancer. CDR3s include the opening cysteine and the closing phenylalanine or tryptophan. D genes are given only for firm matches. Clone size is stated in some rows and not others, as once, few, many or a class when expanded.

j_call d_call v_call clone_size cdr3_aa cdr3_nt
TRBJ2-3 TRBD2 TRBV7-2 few CASSLVSGGQDTQYF TGTGCCAGCAGCTTAGTTAGCGGGGGGCAAGATACGCAGTATTTT
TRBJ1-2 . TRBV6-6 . CASSYKDTNYGYTF TGTGCCAGCAGTTATAAGGACACTAACTATGGCTACACCTTC
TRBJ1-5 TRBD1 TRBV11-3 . CASSPRDRLNQPQHF TGTGCCAGCAGCCCTAGGGACAGGCTCAATCAGCCCCAGCATTTT
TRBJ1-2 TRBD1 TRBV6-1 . CASSAQGAPNYGYTF TGTGCCAGCAGTGCCCAGGGGGCGCCTAACTATGGCTACACCTTC
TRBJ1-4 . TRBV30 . CAWDKGEGLSLGTNEKLFF TGTGCCTGGGACAAGGGGGAGGGCCTCTCCCTAGGGACTAATGAAAAACTGTTTTTT
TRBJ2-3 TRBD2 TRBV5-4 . CASSFGAGETYTQYF TGTGCCAGCAGCTTCGGCGCGGGGGAAACCTATACGCAGTATTTT
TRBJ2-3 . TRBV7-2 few CASSLSSTDTQYF TGTGCCAGCAGCTTGTCTAGCACAGATACGCAGTATTTT
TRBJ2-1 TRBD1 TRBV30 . CAWSPGQGFSYNEQFF TGTGCCTGGAGCCCGGGACAGGGTTTTTCCTACAATGAGCAGTTCTTC
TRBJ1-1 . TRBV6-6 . CASSSPGVRDTEAFF TGTGCCAGCAGTTCCCCGGGGGTGAGGGACACTGAAGCTTTCTTT
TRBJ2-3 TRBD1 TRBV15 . CATSEGQGTDTQYF TGTGCCACCAGCGAAGGACAGGGGACAGATACGCAGTATTTT
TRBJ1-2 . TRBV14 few CASSQEIDYGYTF TGTGCCAGCAGCCAAGAGATAGACTATGGCTACACCTTC
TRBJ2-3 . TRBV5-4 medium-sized CASTVWGGSTDTQYF TGTGCCAGCACCGTTTGGGGGGGCAGCACAGATACGCAGTATTTT
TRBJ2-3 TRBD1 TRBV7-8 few CASSMGQGRTDTQYF TGTGCCAGCAGCATGGGACAGGGGCGCACAGATACGCAGTATTTT
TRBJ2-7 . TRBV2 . CASSDRGYEQYF TGTGCCAGCAGTGACCGGGGGTACGAGCAGTACTTC
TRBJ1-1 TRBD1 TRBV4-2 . CASSQGTGGLNTEAFF TGTGCCAGCAGCCAAGGAACAGGGGGCCTGAACACTGAAGCTTTCTTT
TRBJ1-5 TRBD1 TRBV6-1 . CASSVSSGTGGNQPQHF TGTGCCAGCAGTGTTTCCTCCGGGACAGGGGGCAATCAGCCCCAGCATTTT
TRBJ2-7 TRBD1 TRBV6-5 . CASSGLQGATYEQYF TGTGCCAGCAGTGGCCTACAGGGGGCGACCTACGAGCAGTACTTC
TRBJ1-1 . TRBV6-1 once CASSPMEKNTEAFF TGTGCCAGCTCTCCAATGGAGAAGAACACTGAAGCTTTCTTT
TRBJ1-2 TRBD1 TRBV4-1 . CASSHGQGIYGYTF TGCGCCAGCAGCCACGGACAGGGAATCTATGGCTACACCTTC
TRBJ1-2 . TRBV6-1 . CASSERTVYGYTF TGTGCCAGCAGTGAGAGGACAGTTTATGGCTACACCTTC
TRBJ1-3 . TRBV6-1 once CASRGQGVSGNTIYF TGTGCCAGCAGGGGGCAAGGTGTCTCTGGAAACACCATATATTTT
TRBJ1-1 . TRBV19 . CASSITGGNTEAFF TGTGCCAGTAGTATTACCGGGGGGAACACTGAAGCTTTCTTT
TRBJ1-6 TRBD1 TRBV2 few CASGGQVDSPLHF TGTGCCAGCGGGGGACAGGTTGATTCACCCCTCCACTTT
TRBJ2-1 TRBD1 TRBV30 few CAWGVTGGGSEQFF TGTGCCTGGGGAGTGACAGGGGGCGGTTCTGAGCAGTTCTTC
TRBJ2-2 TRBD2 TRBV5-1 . CASSLLAGGVSNTGELFF TGCGCCAGCAGCTTACTAGCGGGGGGGGTTTCGAACACCGGGGAGCTGTTTTTT
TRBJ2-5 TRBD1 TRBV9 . CASSVGTGGGETQYF TGTGCCAGCAGCGTGGGGACAGGGGGAGGAGAGACCCAGTACTTC
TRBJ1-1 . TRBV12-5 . CASGSWGGTEAFF TGTGCTAGTGGTTCCTGGGGGGGCACTGAAGCTTTCTTT
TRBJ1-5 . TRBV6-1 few CASSDSGLSNQPQHF TGTGCCAGCAGCGACAGCGGGTTGAGCAATCAGCCCCAGCATTTT